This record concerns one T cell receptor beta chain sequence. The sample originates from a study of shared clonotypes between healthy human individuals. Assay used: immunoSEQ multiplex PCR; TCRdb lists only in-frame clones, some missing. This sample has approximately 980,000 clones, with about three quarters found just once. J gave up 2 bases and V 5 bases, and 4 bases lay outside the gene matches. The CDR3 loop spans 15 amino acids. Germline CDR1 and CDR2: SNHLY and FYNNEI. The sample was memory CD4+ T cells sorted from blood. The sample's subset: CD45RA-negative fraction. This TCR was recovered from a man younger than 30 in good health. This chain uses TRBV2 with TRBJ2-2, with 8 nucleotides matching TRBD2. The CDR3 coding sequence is TGTGCCAGCAGTCCACTAGCGGCCAACACCGGGGAGCTGTTTTTT. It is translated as CASSPLAANTGELFF.